This TCR beta chain was captured in a study of memory CD4+ T cells and cytomegalovirus serostatus. Study background: Healthy Belgian adult donors included several CMV-positive and some 23 CMV-negative people.

Single viable CD3+CD4+CD8-CD45RO+ cells were sorted as the memory CD4+ T cells. Positive selection with CD4 microbeads enriched total CD4+ T cells. Turning to this clone: The antigen remains unidentified.

TCRdb's table, derived via immunoSEQ multiplex PCR, lists solely in-frame clones and lacks some. The data contain around 25,000 clones, about 75% of them singletons. Losses at the gene ends were 2 bases for V and 7 bases for J; bases not matched to a gene: 6. This CDR3 region has 15 residues. Germline loops: CDR1 SEHNR, CDR2 FQNEAQ (reference sequence). Study results and caveats: CD4+ memory repertoires contained 67 of 164 reported CMV TCRbeta sequences. Suggested: most of the CMV-linked TCR signature lies in CD4+ memory cells.

The gene calls are TRBV7-9 and TRBJ2-1; 9 bases align to TRBD2. The source is an adult in good health and CMV-seronegative. The sequenced sample consisted of memory CD4+ T cells from blood. Written as DNA, the CDR3 is TGTGCCAGCAGCTTACCGATAGCGGGAGCGAATGAGCAGTTCTTC. It is translated as CASSLPIAGANEQFF.